Included here is one T cell receptor beta chain sequence, with context. In the study's own analysis: Amplified reference gene primers provided the basis for estimating nucleated cell counts. Measured with immunoSEQ multiplex PCR; TCRdb has only the in-frame clones, and not every one. That table is the source of V, J and clone size, and D and trimming were worked out from the DNA. The sample lists 150,000 to 200,000 clones, under 80% occurring once. Clinical histories supplied by participants themselves formed the basis of cohort assignment. The data belong to a study of blood T cell repertoires in COVID-19. Looking at the study overall: COVID-19 samples from acute and convalescent phases originated in the United States, Italy and Spain. Sources were T cells, B-cell-depleted T cells, or PBMCs; the material itself was cDNA or gDNA.

Germline V gene data show CDR1 as SGHNT and CDR2 as YYREEE (reference sequence). The CDR3 has 16 residues. J gave up 2 bases and V 4 bases, and 6 bases lay outside the gene matches. Material for sequencing was PBMCs or T cells enriched from blood (not recorded which). The V gene is TRBV5-4, the J gene TRBJ2-5, with 12 bases matching TRBD2. The TCR comes from a woman aged 50 to 60 with acute COVID-19. The CDR3 bases are TGTGCCAGCAGCACGCCTAGCGGGGGGGAACAAGAGACCCAGTACTTC. Translated: CASSTPSGGEQETQYF.